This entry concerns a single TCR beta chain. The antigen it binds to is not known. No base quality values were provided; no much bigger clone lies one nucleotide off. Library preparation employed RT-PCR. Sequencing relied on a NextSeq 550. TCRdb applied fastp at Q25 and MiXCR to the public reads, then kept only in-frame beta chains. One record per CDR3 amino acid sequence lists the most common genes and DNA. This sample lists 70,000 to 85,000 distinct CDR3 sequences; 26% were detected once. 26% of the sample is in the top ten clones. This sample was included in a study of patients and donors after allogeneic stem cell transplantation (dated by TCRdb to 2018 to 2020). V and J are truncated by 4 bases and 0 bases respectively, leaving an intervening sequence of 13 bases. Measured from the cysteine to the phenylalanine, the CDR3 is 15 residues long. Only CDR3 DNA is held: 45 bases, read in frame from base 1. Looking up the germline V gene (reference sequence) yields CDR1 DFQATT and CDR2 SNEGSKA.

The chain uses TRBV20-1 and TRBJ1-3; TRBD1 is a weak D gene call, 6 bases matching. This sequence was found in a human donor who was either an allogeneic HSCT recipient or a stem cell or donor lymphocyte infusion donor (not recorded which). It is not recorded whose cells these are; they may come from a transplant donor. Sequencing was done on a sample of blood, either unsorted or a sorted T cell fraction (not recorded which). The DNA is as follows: TGCAGTGCTAAACCGGGACAAAACTCTGGAAACACCATATATTTT. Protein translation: CSAKPGQNSGNTIYF.